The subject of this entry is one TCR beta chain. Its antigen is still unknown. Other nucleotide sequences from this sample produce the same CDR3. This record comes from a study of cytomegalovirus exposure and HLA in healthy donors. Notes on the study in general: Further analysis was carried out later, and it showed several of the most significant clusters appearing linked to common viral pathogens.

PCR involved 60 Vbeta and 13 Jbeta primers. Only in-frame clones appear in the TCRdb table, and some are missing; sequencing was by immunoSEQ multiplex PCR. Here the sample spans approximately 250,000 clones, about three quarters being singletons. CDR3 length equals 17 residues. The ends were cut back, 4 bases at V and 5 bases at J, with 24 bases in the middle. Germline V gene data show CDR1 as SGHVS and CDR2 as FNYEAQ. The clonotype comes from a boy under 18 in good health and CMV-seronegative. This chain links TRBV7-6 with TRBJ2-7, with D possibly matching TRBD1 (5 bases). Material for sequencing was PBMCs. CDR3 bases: TGTGCCAGCAGCTCCTTGGGTGCTGGGGCTTTCATACACGAGCAGTACTTC. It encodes CASSSLGAGAFIHEQYF.